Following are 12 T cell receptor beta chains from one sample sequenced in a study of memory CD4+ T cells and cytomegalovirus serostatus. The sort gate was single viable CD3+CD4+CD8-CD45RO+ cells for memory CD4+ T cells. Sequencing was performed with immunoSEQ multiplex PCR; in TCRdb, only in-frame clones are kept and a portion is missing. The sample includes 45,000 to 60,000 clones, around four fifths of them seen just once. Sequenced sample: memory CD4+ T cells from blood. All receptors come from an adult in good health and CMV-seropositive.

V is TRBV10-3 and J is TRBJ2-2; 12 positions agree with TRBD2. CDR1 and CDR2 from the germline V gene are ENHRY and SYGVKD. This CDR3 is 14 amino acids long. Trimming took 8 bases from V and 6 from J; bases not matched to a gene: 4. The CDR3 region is CAILGLAGSGELFF. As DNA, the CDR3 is TGTGCCATCCTCGGACTAGCGGGATCCGGGGAGCTGTTTTTT.

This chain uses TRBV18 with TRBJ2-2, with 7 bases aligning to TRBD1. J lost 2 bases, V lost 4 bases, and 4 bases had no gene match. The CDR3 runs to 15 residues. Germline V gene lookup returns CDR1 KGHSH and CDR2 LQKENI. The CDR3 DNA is TGTGCCAGCTCACAGGGACAGTCCAACACCGGGGAGCTGTTTTTT. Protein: CASSQGQSNTGELFF.

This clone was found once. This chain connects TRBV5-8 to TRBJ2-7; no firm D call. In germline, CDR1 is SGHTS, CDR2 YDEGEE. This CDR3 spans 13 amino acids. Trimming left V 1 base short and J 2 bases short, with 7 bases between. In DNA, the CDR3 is TGTGCCAGCAGCTTGCGGGCTACCTACGAGCAGTACTTC. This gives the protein CASSLRATYEQYF. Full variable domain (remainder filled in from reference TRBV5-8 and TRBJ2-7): EAGVTQSPTHLIKTRGQQATLRCSPISGHTSVYWYQQALGLGLQFLLWYDEGEERNRGNFPPRFSGRQFPNYSSELNVNALELEDSALYLCASSLRATYEQYFGPGTRLTVT.

CDR3 coding DNA: TGTGCCAGCAGCCCACCGAATTACAGGGGAGAGTATTTT. Translated, it gives CASSPPNYRGEYF. V gene TRBV7-9 combines with J gene TRBJ2-3, with 7 bases aligning to TRBD1. The CDR3 loop spans 13 amino acids. J lost 13 bases, V lost 5 bases, and 12 bases had no gene match. The germline V gene encodes CDR1 SEHNR and CDR2 FQNEAQ (reference sequence).

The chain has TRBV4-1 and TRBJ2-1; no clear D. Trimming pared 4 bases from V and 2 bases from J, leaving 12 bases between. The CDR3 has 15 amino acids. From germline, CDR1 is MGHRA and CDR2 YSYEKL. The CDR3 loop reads CASSPSRSTYNEQFF. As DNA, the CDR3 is TGCGCCAGCAGCCCCTCCCGGTCGACCTACAATGAGCAGTTCTTC.

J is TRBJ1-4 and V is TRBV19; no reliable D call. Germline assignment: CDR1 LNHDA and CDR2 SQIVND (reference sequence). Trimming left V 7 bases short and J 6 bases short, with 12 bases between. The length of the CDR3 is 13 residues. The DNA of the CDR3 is TGTGCCAGTAAAAGACACTCCGATGAAAAACTGTTTTTT. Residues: CASKRHSDEKLFF.

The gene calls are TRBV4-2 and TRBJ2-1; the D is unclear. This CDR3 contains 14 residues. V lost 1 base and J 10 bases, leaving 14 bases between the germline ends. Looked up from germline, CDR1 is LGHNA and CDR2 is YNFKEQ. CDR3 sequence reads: CASSQAHGLGEQFF. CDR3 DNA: TGTGCCAGCAGCCAAGCGCATGGGCTAGGAGAGCAGTTCTTC.

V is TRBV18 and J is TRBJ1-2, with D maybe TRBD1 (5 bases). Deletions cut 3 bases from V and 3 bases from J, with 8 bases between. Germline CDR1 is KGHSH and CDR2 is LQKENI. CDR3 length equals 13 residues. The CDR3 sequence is CASSPGRYYGYTF. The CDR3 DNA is TGTGCCAGCTCACCGGGACGGTACTATGGCTACACCTTC.

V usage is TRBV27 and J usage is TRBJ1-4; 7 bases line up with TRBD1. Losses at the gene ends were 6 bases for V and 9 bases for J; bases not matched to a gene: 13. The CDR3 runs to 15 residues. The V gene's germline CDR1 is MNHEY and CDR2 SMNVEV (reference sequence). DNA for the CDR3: TGTGCCAGCAGCGATCCGAGACAGGGTGGGAAAAAACTGTTTTTT. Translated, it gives CASSDPRQGGKKLFF. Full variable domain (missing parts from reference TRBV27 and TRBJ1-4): EAQVTQNPRYLITVTGKKLTVTCSQNMNHEYMSWYRQDPGLGLRQIYYSMNVEVTDKGDVPEGYKVSRKEKRNFPLILESPSPNQTSLYFCASSDPRQGGKKLFFGSGTQLSVL.

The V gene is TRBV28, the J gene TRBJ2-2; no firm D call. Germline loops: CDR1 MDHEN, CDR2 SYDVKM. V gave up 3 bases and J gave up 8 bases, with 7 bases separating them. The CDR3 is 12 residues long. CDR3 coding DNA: TGTGCCAGCAGTTTGAGTCGGGGGGAGCTGTTTTTT. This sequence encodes CASSLSRGELFF.

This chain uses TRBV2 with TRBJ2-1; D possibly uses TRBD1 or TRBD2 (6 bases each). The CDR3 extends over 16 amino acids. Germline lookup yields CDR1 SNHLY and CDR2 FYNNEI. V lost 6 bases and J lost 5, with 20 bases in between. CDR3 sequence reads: CASRRFRGTSHNEQFF. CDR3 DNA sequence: TGTGCCAGCAGACGATTCCGCGGGACATCGCACAATGAGCAGTTCTTC.

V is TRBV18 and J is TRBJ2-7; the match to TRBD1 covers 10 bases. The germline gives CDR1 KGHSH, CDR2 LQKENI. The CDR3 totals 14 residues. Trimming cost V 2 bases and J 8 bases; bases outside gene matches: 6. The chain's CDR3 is CASSPGTGARKQYF. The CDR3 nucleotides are TGTGCCAGCTCACCAGGGACAGGGGCTAGAAAGCAGTACTTC.